The T cell receptor beta chain described here comes from a study of blood T cell repertoires in COVID-19. As for the study in general: Samples taken during acute and convalescent COVID-19 were collected in the United States, Italy and Spain. PBMCs, B-cell-depleted T cells, or T cells were the source of the cDNA or gDNA that made up the material.

This CDR3 contains 14 residues. Deletions cut 4 bases from V and 2 bases from J, with 6 bases between. Per germline, CDR1 MNHEY and CDR2 SVGAGI. In the source study's methods: Counts of nucleated cells, estimated from reference gene primer amplification, were obtained. Method: immunoSEQ multiplex PCR; TCRdb's copy keeps in-frame clones and lacks some. V and J calls and clone size are those listed in that table; D and trimming were worked out from the DNA. The sample holds about 160,000 clones, 60% to 85% seen once. The sequence was collected from a man between 65 and 79 years old with acute or convalescent COVID-19. This rearrangement joins TRBV6-5 to TRBJ2-6; D gene unclear. The sample was peripheral blood. The CDR3 nucleotides read TGTGCCAGCAGTTCCACAGCTGGGGCCAACGTCCTGACTTTC. Translation: CASSSTAGANVLTF.